Shown below are 27 T cell receptor beta chains from a single sample sequenced in a study of control samples from healthy donors and cancer patients. TCRdb keeps only in-frame clones here, not all; method: immunoSEQ multiplex PCR. The sample contains 100,000 to 150,000 clones, 92% of which appear only once. The sample was blood. The receptors originated from a man aged 18 to 35 in good health.

The chain uses TRBV7-9 and TRBJ2-6; 9 bases fit TRBD1. With V trimmed by 5 bases and J by 2 bases, 10 bases remained unmatched. The CDR3 contains 18 residues. Looked up from germline, CDR1 is SEHNR and CDR2 is FQNEAQ (reference sequence). The CDR3 region is CASSGGDREYPGANVLTF. The DNA for the CDR3 is TGTGCCAGCAGCGGGGGGGACAGGGAATACCCTGGGGCCAACGTCCTGACTTTC.

J is TRBJ2-3 and V is TRBV4-1, with 11 bases matching TRBD2. V shed 2 bases and J 2 bases; nucleotides not matched to a gene: 9. Germline CDR1 reads MGHRA; CDR2 reads YSYEKL. The CDR3 spans 18 residues. DNA for the CDR3: TGCGCCAGCAGCCAACCATCCCGACTAGCGGGGCTCACAGATACGCAGTATTTT. It encodes CASSQPSRLAGLTDTQYF.

The chain is built from TRBV7-9 and TRBJ1-5, with D tentatively TRBD1 (5 bases). V lost 1 base, J lost 8 bases, and 12 bases lay in between. Germline CDR1 reads SEHNR; CDR2 reads FQNEAQ (reference sequence). This CDR3 spans 14 amino acids. CDR3 sequence: CASSLGQGGEPQHF. The DNA of the CDR3 is TGTGCCAGCAGCTTAGGGCAGGGCGGTGAGCCCCAGCATTTT.

V and J are TRBV7-9 and TRBJ2-1; D call uncertain. CDR1 SEHNR and CDR2 FQNEAQ come from the germline V gene (reference sequence). This CDR3 contains 14 residues. V was pared by 3 bases and J by 6 bases, with 12 bases between. CDR3 sequence reads: CASSFRPDLNEQFF. The CDR3 DNA reads TGTGCCAGCAGCTTTAGACCGGACCTCAATGAGCAGTTCTTC.

The genes are TRBV5-1 and TRBJ1-4, with 10 bases lining up with TRBD1. With V trimmed by 4 bases and J by 8 bases, 8 bases remained unmatched. The germline gives CDR1 SGHRS, CDR2 YFSETQ. This CDR3 has 15 amino acids. The CDR3 DNA sequence: TGCGCCAGCAGCGCCGGGGACAGGGGTTGGGAAAAACTGTTTTTT. It yields the protein CASSAGDRGWEKLFF.

The chain has TRBV5-6 and TRBJ1-4; 7 positions agree with TRBD1. The CDR3 runs to 17 residues. Germline V gene lookup returns CDR1 SGHDT and CDR2 YYEEEE. V was clipped by 2 bases and J by 8 bases; unmatched bases: 15. The CDR3 DNA is TGTGCCAGCAGCTTCCTCAGGGGGACGAAGCGGAGGGAAAAACTGTTTTTT. This encodes CASSFLRGTKRREKLFF.

This clone appeared a single time. The chain combines TRBV2 with TRBJ2-7; D uncertain. Germline CDR1 and CDR2: SNHLY and FYNNEI. V was pared by 4 bases and J by 2 bases, with 9 bases between. CDR3 length equals 13 residues. In DNA, the CDR3 is TGTGCCAGCAGTGGGGCAGGCCCCTACGAGCAGTACTTC. It yields the protein CASSGAGPYEQYF. Based on the CDR3 plus reference TRBV2 and TRBJ2-7, the full variable domain is EPEVTQTPSHQVTQMGQEVILRCVPISNHLYFYWYRQILGQKVEFLVSFYNNEISEKSEIFDDQFSVERPDGSNFTLKIRSTKLEDSAMYFCASSGAGPYEQYFGPGTRLTVT.

This chain joins TRBV13 and TRBJ1-5, with D possibly matching TRBD1 (5 bases). Trimming took 4 bases from V and 6 from J, leaving 7 bases between them. The germline gives CDR1 PRHDT, CDR2 FYEKMQ (reference sequence). The CDR3 sequence is 12 residues long. The DNA of the CDR3 is TGTGCCAGCAGCTCAGGGATTCAGCCCCAGCATTTT. Its protein product is CASSSGIQPQHF.

This sequence joins TRBV5-5 and TRBJ1-3; no clear D gene. Trimming shortened V by 0 bases and J by 1 base, and 8 bases separated the two germline ends. Germline V gene data show CDR1 as SGHKS and CDR2 as YYEKEE (reference sequence). The length of the CDR3 is 15 residues. The CDR3 sequence is CASSLVRGSGNTIYF. CDR3 coding DNA: TGTGCCAGCAGCTTGGTGAGAGGATCTGGAAACACCATATATTTT.

J is TRBJ2-2 and V is TRBV3-1 (or the pseudogene TRBV3-2); 9 bases agree with TRBD1. CDR3 length equals 17 residues. In germline, CDR1 is LGHDT, CDR2 YNNKEL (reference sequence). The trim removed 5 bases at V and 4 bases at J, leaving 11 bases unmatched. In DNA form, the CDR3 reads TGTGCCAGCAGCGACACCACAGGGGGCCTACGCACCGGGGAGCTGTTTTTT. It encodes CASSDTTGGLRTGELFF.

The V and J genes are TRBV7-2 and TRBJ1-6, with a weak D call TRBD1 (6 bases). Trimming cost V 5 bases and J 10 bases, with 21 bases left between them. Germline V gives CDR1 SGHTA, CDR2 FQGNSA. This CDR3 spans 16 amino acids. CDR3 sequence: CASSPTRGRGSSPLHF. CDR3 nucleotide sequence: TGTGCCAGCAGCCCTACCCGGGGCAGGGGCTCCTCACCCCTCCACTTT. Using reference TRBV7-2 and TRBJ1-6 for the parts outside the CDR3, the full variable domain is GAGVSQSPSNKVTEKGKDVELRCDPISGHTALYWYRQSLGQGLEFLIYFQGNSAPDKSGLPSDRFSAERTGGSVSTLTIQRTQQEDSAVYLCASSPTRGRGSSPLHFGNGTRLTVT.

This chain uses TRBV12-3 or TRBV12-4 with TRBJ1-2; D is undetermined. The length of the CDR3 is 12 residues. V gave up 8 bases and J gave up 5 bases, with 12 bases separating them. In nucleotides, the CDR3 is TGTGCCAGCGCAGCGGGCACATATGGCTACACCTTC. Protein sequence: CASAAGTYGYTF.

Comments on this clone: This same CDR3 is encoded by further DNA sequences in the sample. The V and J genes are TRBV7-2 and TRBJ2-7, with 8 bases lining up with TRBD1. Germline CDR1 SGHTA, CDR2 FQGNSA. The J segment lost 3 bases and the V segment lost 1 base, leaving 5 bases of the junction unmatched. This CDR3 has 15 residues. The CDR3 region is CASSLEGTGGYEQYF. Written as DNA, the CDR3 is TGTGCCAGCAGCTTAGAGGGAACAGGGGGCTACGAGCAGTACTTC.

This chain links TRBV29-1 with TRBJ2-5, with TRBD2 matching 12 bases. CDR3 size: 14 residues. Per the germline V gene, CDR1 is SQVTM and CDR2 is ANQGSEA. The J segment lost 1 base and the V segment lost 7 bases, leaving 4 bases of the junction unmatched. CDR3 in DNA: TGCAGCGGTGGACTAGCGGGGTTCCAAGAGACCCAGTACTTC. It is translated as CSGGLAGFQETQYF.

The J gene is TRBJ2-7, the V gene TRBV7-9; D not certain. The CDR3 covers 13 residues. Trimming removed 2 bases at V and 7 bases at J, with 12 bases between. The V gene's germline CDR1 is SEHNR and CDR2 FQNEAQ (reference sequence). The CDR3 sequence: CASSLLYGSEQYF. The CDR3 DNA sequence: TGTGCCAGCAGCTTACTATATGGCTCAGAGCAGTACTTC. The variable domain in full, with the rest retrieved from reference TRBV7-9 and TRBJ2-7, is DTGVSQNPRHKITKRGQNVTFRCDPISEHNRLYWYRQTLGQGPEFLTYFQNEAQLEKSRLLSDRFSAERPKGSFSTLEIQRTEQGDSAMYLCASSLLYGSEQYFGPGTRLTVT.

The gene calls are TRBV6-5 and TRBJ1-5, with a tentative D call TRBD1 (5 bases). Per the germline V gene, CDR1 is MNHEY and CDR2 is SVGAGI. The CDR3 runs 12 residues. V lost 4 bases and J 7 bases, leaving 8 bases between the germline ends. CDR3 nucleotide sequence: TGTGCCAGCAGTTCCGGGACCCAGCCCCAGCATTTT. It encodes CASSSGTQPQHF.

This clone appeared a single time. This chain joins TRBV3-1 (or the pseudogene TRBV3-2) and TRBJ2-1, with D maybe TRBD1 (6 bases). Germline V gene lookup returns CDR1 LGHDT and CDR2 YNNKEL (reference sequence). With 4 bases removed from V and 0 bases from J, the gap between germline ends came to 25 bases. CDR3 length equals 20 residues. This chain's CDR3 is CASSPTPKSKQGYSYNEQFF. The CDR3 nucleotides read TGTGCCAGCAGCCCCACCCCAAAGAGTAAACAGGGCTACTCCTACAATGAGCAGTTCTTC.

This chain links TRBV19 with TRBJ1-5; the D is unclear. From germline, CDR1 is LNHDA and CDR2 SQIVND (reference sequence). The CDR3 is 13 residues long. V gave up 2 bases and J gave up 3 bases, with 5 bases separating them. The CDR3 DNA sequence: TGTGCCAGTAGTATACAGTTCAATCAGCCCCAGCATTTT. It encodes CASSIQFNQPQHF.

J is TRBJ1-5 and V is TRBV7-2, with a weak D call TRBD1 (5 bases). V dropped 5 bases and J dropped 5 bases, with 10 bases sitting between them. Germline CDR1 SGHTA, CDR2 FQGNSA. The CDR3 has 13 amino acids. For the CDR3, the DNA is TGTGCCAGCAGCCCCCAGGGAGATCAGCCCCAGCATTTT. It yields the protein CASSPQGDQPQHF.

This chain joins TRBV5-1 and TRBJ2-1, with D possibly matching TRBD1 (7 bases). Trimming stripped 4 bases from V and 8 bases from J, with 19 bases between. Germline-derived CDR1 and CDR2 are SGHRS and YFSETQ. The CDR3 extends over 15 amino acids. The CDR3 DNA follows: TGCGCCAGCAGCGGAGGACAGGCCGGGGAGGATGAGCAGTTCTTC. This codes for CASSGGQAGEDEQFF.

The chain couples TRBV12-3 or TRBV12-4 to TRBJ2-7; no definite D call. V was shortened by 2 bases and J by 2 bases, with 4 bases between the two germline ends. This CDR3 has 12 residues. The CDR3 region is CASSLRAYEQYF. The CDR3 DNA reads as TGTGCCAGCAGTTTACGGGCCTACGAGCAGTACTTC.

The chain employs TRBV4-1 and TRBJ2-7; D possibly corresponds to TRBD2 (5 bases). Trimming cost V 4 bases and J 6 bases, with 16 bases left between them. Germline CDR1 is MGHRA and CDR2 is YSYEKL. This CDR3 contains 14 residues. The CDR3 loop reads CASSPWEQSSEQYF. CDR3 in DNA: TGCGCCAGCAGCCCCTGGGAGCAGTCGAGCGAGCAGTACTTC.

This chain uses TRBV19 with TRBJ1-2; no clear D gene. CDR1 LNHDA and CDR2 SQIVND come from the germline V gene (reference sequence). The V end lost 7 bases, the J end lost 2 bases, and 17 bases lay between the germline ends. This CDR3 contains 15 residues. In nucleotides, the CDR3 is TGTGCCAGTAAGGATGGCGGAGGCGACAACTATGGCTACACCTTC. This codes for CASKDGGGDNYGYTF.

J is TRBJ2-2 and V is TRBV30, with unresolved D. The V gene lost 3 bases and the J gene lost 1 base, with 15 bases spanning the gap. Germline loops: CDR1 GTSNPN, CDR2 SVGIG (reference sequence). This CDR3 region has 16 residues. DNA of the CDR3: TGTGCCTGGAGAGCCTTTGGGTTGGGGAACACCGGGGAGCTGTTTTTT. Encoded protein: CAWRAFGLGNTGELFF.

The chain joins TRBV13 to TRBJ1-5, with D maybe TRBD1 (5 bases). Germline V CDR1 and CDR2: PRHDT, FYEKMQ (reference sequence). Trimming removed 0 bases at V and 5 bases at J, with 11 bases between. The CDR3 loop spans 15 amino acids. As DNA, the CDR3 is TGTGCCAGCAGCTTAGGGCAGGGAGTAGATCAGCCCCAGCATTTT. This codes for CASSLGQGVDQPQHF.

The chain is built from TRBV28 and TRBJ1-3, with TRBD1 as a possible D gene (5 bases). Between the trimmed V and J ends, which lost 6 bases and 1 base, there was a span of 13 bases. Germline-derived CDR1 and CDR2 are MDHEN and SYDVKM. The CDR3 totals 15 residues. CDR3 DNA: TGTGCCAGCAGGACAGCCACTCTTTCTGGAAACACCATATATTTT. It specifies CASRTATLSGNTIYF.

The chain has TRBV19 and TRBJ2-7, with 7 bases aligning to TRBD1. The CDR3 consists of 12 residues. Unmatched junction bases numbered 4, after V lost 11 bases and J lost 0 bases. Germline CDR1 and CDR2: LNHDA and SQIVND (reference sequence). In DNA, the CDR3 is TGTGCCCGGACAGGCCCCTCCTACGAGCAGTACTTC. This translates into CARTGPSYEQYF.